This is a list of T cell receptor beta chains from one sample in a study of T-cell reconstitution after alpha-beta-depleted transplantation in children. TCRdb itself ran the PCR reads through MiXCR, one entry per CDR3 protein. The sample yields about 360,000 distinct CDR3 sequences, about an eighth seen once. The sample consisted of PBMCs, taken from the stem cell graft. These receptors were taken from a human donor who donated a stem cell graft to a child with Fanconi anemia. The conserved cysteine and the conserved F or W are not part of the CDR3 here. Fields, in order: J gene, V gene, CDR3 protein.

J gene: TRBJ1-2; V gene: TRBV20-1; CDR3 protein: SAQENYGYT
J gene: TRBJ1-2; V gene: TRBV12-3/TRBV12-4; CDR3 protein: ASSLVPGSFYGYT
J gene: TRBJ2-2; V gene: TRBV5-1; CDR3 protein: ASSLTGGTGELF
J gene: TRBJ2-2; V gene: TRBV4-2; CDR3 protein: ASSHPPGTANTGELF
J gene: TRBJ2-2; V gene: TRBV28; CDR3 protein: ASSTPGAPNTGELF
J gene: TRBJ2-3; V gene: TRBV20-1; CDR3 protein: SAGGGDTDTQY
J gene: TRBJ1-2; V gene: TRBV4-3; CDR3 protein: ASSQSPGQGNYGYT
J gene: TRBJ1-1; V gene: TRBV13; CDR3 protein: ASSFRSATEAF
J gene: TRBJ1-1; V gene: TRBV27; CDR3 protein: ASAGEASTEAF
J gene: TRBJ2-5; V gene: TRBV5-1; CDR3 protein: ASRDRQRETQY
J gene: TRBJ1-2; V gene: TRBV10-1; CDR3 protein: ASSAVLGGGYT
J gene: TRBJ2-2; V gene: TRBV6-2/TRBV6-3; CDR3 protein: ASSYSGLTGELF
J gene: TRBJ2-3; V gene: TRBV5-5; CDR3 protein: ASSLKSGTGGTQY
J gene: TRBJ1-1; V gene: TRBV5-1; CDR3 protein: ASSLASRRNTEAF
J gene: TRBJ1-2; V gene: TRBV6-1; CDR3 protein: ASSERLLYGYT
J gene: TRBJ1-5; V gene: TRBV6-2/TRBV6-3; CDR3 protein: ASSPRDPSNQPQH
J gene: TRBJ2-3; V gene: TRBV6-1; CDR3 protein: ASSPDRTGGTDTQY
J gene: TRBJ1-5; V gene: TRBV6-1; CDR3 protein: ASSEAFGRNQPQH
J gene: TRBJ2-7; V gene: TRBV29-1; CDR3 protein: SVGPGSNEQY
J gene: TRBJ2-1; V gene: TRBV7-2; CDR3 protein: ASSLALGAGLDNEQF
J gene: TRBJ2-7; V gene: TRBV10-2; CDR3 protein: ASRDVGGRSSYEQY
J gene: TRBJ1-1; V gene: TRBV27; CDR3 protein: ASIMNTEAF
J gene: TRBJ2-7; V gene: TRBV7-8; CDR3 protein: ASSKGRLNEQY
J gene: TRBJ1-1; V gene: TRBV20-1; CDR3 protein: SAREGALEAF
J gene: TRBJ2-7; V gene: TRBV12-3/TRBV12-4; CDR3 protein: ASSYRWGQGED
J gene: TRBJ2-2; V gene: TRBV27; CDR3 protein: ASSQRTGFKYGELF
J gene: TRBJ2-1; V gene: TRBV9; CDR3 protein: ASSVTGVGGNEQF
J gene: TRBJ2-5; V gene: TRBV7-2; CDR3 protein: ASSGLTGETQY
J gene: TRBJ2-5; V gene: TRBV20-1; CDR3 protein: SARAPQLAGETQY
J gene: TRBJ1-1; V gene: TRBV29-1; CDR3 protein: SVAGGRRDTEAF
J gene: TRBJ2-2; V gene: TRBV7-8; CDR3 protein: ASSLGEYTGELF
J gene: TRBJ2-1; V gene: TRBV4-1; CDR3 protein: ASSQGGGTSYNEQF
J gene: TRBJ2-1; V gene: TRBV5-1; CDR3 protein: ASSPAPTSGGTEQF
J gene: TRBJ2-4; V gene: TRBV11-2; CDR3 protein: ASSLAGAKNIQY
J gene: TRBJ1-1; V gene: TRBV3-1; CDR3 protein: ASSQDYRDRNTEAF
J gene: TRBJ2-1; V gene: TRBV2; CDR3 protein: ASSAERDNEQF
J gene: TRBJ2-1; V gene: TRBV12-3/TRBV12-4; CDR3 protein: ASRKGGGGEQF
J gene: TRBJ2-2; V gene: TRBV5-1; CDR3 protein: ASSLSLGDTGELF
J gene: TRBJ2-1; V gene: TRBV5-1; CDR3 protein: ATYDSSYNEQF
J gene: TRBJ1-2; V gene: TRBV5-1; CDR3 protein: ASSLEGGYIYGYT
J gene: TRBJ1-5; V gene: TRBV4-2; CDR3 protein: ASSQYIDQPQH
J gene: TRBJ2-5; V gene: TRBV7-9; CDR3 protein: ASSQLQTQY
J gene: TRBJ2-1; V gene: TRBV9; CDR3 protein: ASSVKAGGSAEQF
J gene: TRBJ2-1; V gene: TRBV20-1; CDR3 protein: SASEGSDYNEQF
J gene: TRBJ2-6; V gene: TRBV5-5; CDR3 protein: ASSLGGNGANVLT
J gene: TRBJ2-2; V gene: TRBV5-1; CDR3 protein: ASSTADRAWDTGELF
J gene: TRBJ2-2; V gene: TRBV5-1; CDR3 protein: ASSPIAGQNTGELF
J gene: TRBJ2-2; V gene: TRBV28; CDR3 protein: ASTSGGENTGELF
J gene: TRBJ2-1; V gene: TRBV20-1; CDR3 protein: SAASGYNEQF
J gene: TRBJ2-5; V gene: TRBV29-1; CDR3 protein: SVPGLTFQETQY
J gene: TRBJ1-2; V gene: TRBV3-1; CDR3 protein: ASRPRQAAGYT
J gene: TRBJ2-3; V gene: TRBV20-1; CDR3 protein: SATETGTDTQY
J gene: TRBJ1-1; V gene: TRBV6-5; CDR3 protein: ASSYSPVTEAF
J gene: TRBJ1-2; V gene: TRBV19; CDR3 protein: ASTHRQGVPRGYGYT